This TCR beta chain was identified in a study of cytomegalovirus exposure and HLA in healthy donors. CDR1 and CDR2 from the germline V gene are SGHVS and FQNEAQ. CDR3 size: 15 residues. V dropped 1 base and J dropped 4 bases, with 11 bases sitting between them. Study outcomes and limitations: TCR beta chains associated with HLA were, in a later analysis, more clonally expanded than equally common others.

Researchers ran the PCR with 60 Vbeta and 13 Jbeta primers. Only in-frame clones appear in the TCRdb table, and some are missing; sequencing was by immunoSEQ multiplex PCR. This sample has 95,000 to 130,000 clones; roughly 69% occur once, and the top ten carry roughly 9.8%. There are a few counts of this clone. Its cognate antigen is unknown. V usage is TRBV7-8 and J usage is TRBJ1-5, with no clear D. This clonotype was obtained from a woman between 35 and 50 years old in good health and CMV-seropositive. The sample taken for sequencing was PBMCs. In nucleotides, the CDR3 is TGTGCCAGCAGCTTAGACCGGGTTAATAATCAGCCCCAGCATTTT. Encoded protein: CASSLDRVNNQPQHF.